This entry concerns a single TCR beta chain. This specimen belongs to a study of blood T cell repertoires in COVID-19. Study-level background: PBMCs, B-cell-depleted T cells, or T cells provided the cDNA or gDNA that made up the material.

Produced via immunoSEQ multiplex PCR; TCRdb's table is partial and in-frame only. This table holds 350,000 to 550,000 clones, more than 85% found once. CDR1 and CDR2 (germline): SGHRS, YFSETQ. Losses at the gene ends were 4 bases for V and 3 bases for J; bases not matched to a gene: 4. This CDR3 is built from 14 residues. The sample was peripheral blood. The sequence came from a woman aged 25 to 45 with acute or convalescent COVID-19. This chain connects TRBV5-1 to TRBJ2-7, with 10 bases identical to TRBD1. The CDR3 sequence: CASSGGQGFYEQYF. The DNA for the CDR3 is TGCGCCAGCAGCGGGGGACAGGGGTTCTACGAGCAGTACTTC.